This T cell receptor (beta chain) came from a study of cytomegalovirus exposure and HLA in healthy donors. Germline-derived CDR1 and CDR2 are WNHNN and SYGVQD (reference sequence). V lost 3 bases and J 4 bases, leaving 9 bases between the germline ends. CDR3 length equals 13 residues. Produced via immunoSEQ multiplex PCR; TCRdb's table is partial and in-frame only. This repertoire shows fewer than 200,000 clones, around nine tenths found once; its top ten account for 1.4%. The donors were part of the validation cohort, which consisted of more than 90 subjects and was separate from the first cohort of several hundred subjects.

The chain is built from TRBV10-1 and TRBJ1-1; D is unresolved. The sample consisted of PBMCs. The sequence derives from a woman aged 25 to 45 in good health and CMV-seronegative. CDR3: CASSESGSTEAFF. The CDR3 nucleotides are TGCGCCAGCAGTGAATCAGGTTCCACTGAAGCTTTCTTT.